Shown below are 10 T cell receptor beta chains from a single sample sequenced in a study of identical twins. Via MiXCR, TCRdb re-called the 5' RACE reads, giving one row per CDR3 protein. This sample has roughly 290,000 distinct CDR3 sequences, with more than 8% found just once. The same sample was also used in a study of yellow fever vaccine responses in identical twins.

Sequenced input: CD8+ T cells sorted from blood. The receptors shown here come from a woman under 30 in good health.

Many counts were recorded for this clonotype. This chain joins TRBV9 and TRBJ1-5; TRBD1 agrees at 10 bases. CDR3 length: 14 residues. The germline CDR1 and CDR2 sequences are SGDLS and YYNGEE. V dropped 0 bases and J dropped 7; count of bases not matched to a gene: 1. The CDR3 sequence: CASSVGTGGQPQHF. The CDR3 DNA reads TGTGCCAGCAGCGTAGGGACAGGGGGGCAGCCCCAGCATTTT.

This clonotype was seen a few times. V gene TRBV6-1 combines with J gene TRBJ2-2; the D gene is possibly TRBD2 (6 bases). The germline V and J ends were trimmed by 7 bases and 7 bases, with 16 bases remaining between them. There are 14 residues in the CDR3. The germline CDR1 and CDR2 sequences are MNHNS and SASEGT. The DNA of the CDR3 is TGTGCCAGCATGAGGGGAGGTGGGATCGGGGAGCTGTTTTTT. This translates into CASMRGGGIGELFF.

This clonotype was picked up a small number of times. DNA of the CDR3: TGTGCCAGCAGCCACCCAGGGGGCCCCCCCGGGGAGCTGTTTTTT. Translation: CASSHPGGPPGELFF. The chain recombines TRBV5-4 with TRBJ2-2, with 8 positions matching TRBD1. The germline CDR1 and CDR2 sequences are SGHNT and YYREEE (reference sequence). The CDR3 sequence is 15 residues long. J gave up 6 bases and V 4 bases, and 8 bases lay outside the gene matches.

The rearrangement uses TRBV4-3 and TRBJ1-6; D call uncertain. Looked up from germline, CDR1 is LGHNA and CDR2 is YSLEER. Deletions cut 0 bases from V and 5 bases from J, with 8 bases between. The CDR3 totals 15 residues. The CDR3 loop is CASSQDLGNNSPLHF. CDR3 DNA sequence: TGCGCCAGCAGCCAAGATCTGGGGAATAATTCACCCCTCCACTTT.

This chain joins TRBV4-3 and TRBJ2-1; 7 positions match TRBD2. J gave up 6 bases and V 2 bases, and 10 bases lay outside the gene matches. Germline-derived CDR1 and CDR2 are LGHNA and YSLEER. The CDR3 is 16 amino acids. The CDR3 nucleotides are TGCGCCAGCAGCCAACACTGGCGGGAGCCCTTCAATGAGCAGTTCTTC. Protein: CASSQHWREPFNEQFF.

The rearrangement links TRBV6-4 to TRBJ2-3; 9 bases are a match to TRBD2. Germline V lookup: CDR1 MRHNA, CDR2 SNTAGT. V shed 3 bases, J shed 2 bases, and the junction held 6 bases outside the gene matches. The CDR3 contains 16 residues. For the CDR3, the DNA is TGTGCCAGCAGTGAGGAGGGCGGGGGGGCCACAGATACGCAGTATTTT. It translates to CASSEEGGGATDTQYF.

The chain employs TRBV6-8 and TRBJ1-1; no clear D. V lost 7 bases to trimming and J lost 4 bases, with 7 bases between them. The V gene's germline CDR1 is MNHGY and CDR2 SAAAGT. The CDR3 totals 11 residues. The CDR3 DNA sequence: TGTGCCAGCATATTTTCCACTGAAGCTTTCTTT. This sequence encodes CASIFSTEAFF.

This clonotype showed up just a few times. The V call is TRBV12-3 or TRBV12-4, the J call TRBJ1-2; 9 nucleotides match TRBD1. The V segment lost 4 bases and the J segment 8 bases; nucleotides outside the gene matches: 5. CDR3 size: 13 residues. The CDR3 DNA reads TGTGCCAGCAGTTCACAGGGGGCTCAGGGCTACACCTTC. This gives the protein CASSSQGAQGYTF.

The chain has TRBV19 and TRBJ2-7, with D hard to call. Deletions cut 5 bases from V and 2 bases from J, with 13 bases between. This CDR3 contains 14 residues. Germline V CDR1 and CDR2: LNHDA, SQIVND (reference sequence). The CDR3, as DNA: TGTGCCAGTAGTTTCGACCGGGCCCCCTACGAGCAGTACTTC. Protein: CASSFDRAPYEQYF.

This clonotype was recorded at least ten times. The chain is built from TRBV4-2 and TRBJ2-2; 13 positions match TRBD2. Germline V gene data show CDR1 as LGHNA and CDR2 as YNFKEQ. With 3 bases clipped from V and 1 base from J, the junction kept 8 bases outside the gene matches. The CDR3 runs 19 residues. The CDR3 bases are TGTGCCAGCAGCCAGTATGGACTAGCGGGGGCCGAGAACACCGGGGAGCTGTTTTTT. Its translation: CASSQYGLAGAENTGELFF.